A single sample is the source of the 17 T cell receptor beta chains below, sequenced in a study of shared clonotypes between healthy human individuals. Assay used: immunoSEQ multiplex PCR; TCRdb lists only in-frame clones, some missing. Here the sample spans hundreds of thousands of clones, 70% to 80% being singletons. Sequencing used PBMCs. Receptors originate from a woman aged 40 to 50 in good health. Some clones in this sample may be carry-over from other donors' samples.

This clone has only a few counts. The chain links TRBV9 to TRBJ1-5; D remains ambiguous. V was shortened by 3 bases and J by 9 bases, with 16 bases between the two germline ends. The germline gives CDR1 SGDLS, CDR2 YYNGEE. This CDR3 contains 14 residues. The CDR3 coding sequence is TGTGCCAGCAGCGGCCTGGGTTTCGACGGGCCCCAGCATTTT. It translates to CASSGLGFDGPQHF.

This rearrangement joins TRBV7-2 to TRBJ2-6; the D is unclear. Germline lookup yields CDR1 SGHTA and CDR2 FQGNSA. The CDR3 length is 16 residues. Between the trimmed V and J ends, which lost 5 bases and 2 bases, there was a span of 13 bases. The CDR3 is CASSLSVTAGANVLTF. Here the CDR3 DNA reads TGTGCCAGCAGCCTGTCGGTGACGGCTGGGGCCAACGTCCTGACTTTC.

This clone was seen more than once but under ten times. The gene calls are TRBV5-4 and TRBJ2-1; 8 bases are shared with TRBD1. V lost 3 bases to trimming and J lost 4 bases; unmatched junction nucleotides: 12. The CDR3 totals 17 residues. CDR1 SGHNT and CDR2 YYREEE come from the germline V gene (reference sequence). CDR3 sequence (DNA): TGTGCCAGCAGCTCAAATAACCCCGGGACAGGATACAATGAGCAGTTCTTC. Translating gives CASSSNNPGTGYNEQFF.

Only one count was recorded for this clone. The rearrangement uses TRBV11-2 and TRBJ2-3, with D hard to call. The V and J ends lost 5 bases and 6 bases respectively, with 18 bases between them. The germline gives CDR1 SGHAT, CDR2 FQNNGV. This CDR3 comprises 15 residues. CDR3 region: CASSPTLSFLDTQYF. In DNA, the CDR3 is TGTGCCAGCAGCCCCACCTTATCTTTCTTGGATACGCAGTATTTT. Based on the CDR3 plus reference TRBV11-2 and TRBJ2-3, the full variable domain is EAGVAQSPRYKIIEKRQSVAFWCNPISGHATLYWYQQILGQGPKLLIQFQNNGVVDDSQLPKDRFSAERLKGVDSTLKIQPAKLEDSAVYLCASSPTLSFLDTQYFGPGTRLTVL.

The rearrangement uses TRBV5-1 and TRBJ1-3; D ambiguous. This CDR3 has 15 amino acids. Germline V gene sequence: CDR1 SGHRS, CDR2 YFSETQ. Trimming removed 5 bases at V and 0 bases at J, with 12 bases between. The CDR3 protein is CASSPRRNSGNTIYF. DNA of the CDR3: TGCGCCAGCAGTCCCCGGAGAAACTCTGGAAACACCATATATTTT.

The rearrangement links TRBV7-9 to TRBJ2-5, with D unclear. In germline, CDR1 is SEHNR, CDR2 FQNEAQ (reference sequence). The CDR3 has 13 amino acids. V dropped 2 bases and J dropped 1 base, with 5 bases sitting between them. CDR3 coding DNA: TGTGCCAGCAGCTTAAGCCCCCAAGAGACCCAGTACTTC. It specifies CASSLSPQETQYF.

V usage is TRBV18 and J usage is TRBJ1-2; possibly TRBD1 for D (6 bases). Trimming pared 3 bases from V and 4 bases from J, leaving 15 bases between. CDR3 size: 15 residues. Germline values: CDR1 KGHSH, CDR2 LQKENI. The CDR3 is CASSPGQTTAYGYTF. CDR3 DNA sequence: TGTGCCAGCTCACCTGGACAGACTACAGCCTATGGCTACACCTTC.

This chain uses TRBV5-1 with TRBJ2-2; a possible D gene is TRBD2 (6 bases). The CDR3 totals 16 residues. V dropped 4 bases and J dropped 3 bases, with 16 bases sitting between them. Germline V gives CDR1 SGHRS, CDR2 YFSETQ. The CDR3 here is CASSRRVGSDTGELFF. CDR3 DNA: TGCGCCAGCAGCCGGCGGGTCGGGAGTGACACCGGGGAGCTGTTTTTT.

The V gene is TRBV6-5, the J gene TRBJ2-4; no reliable D call. V lost 6 bases, J lost 4 bases, and 16 bases lay in between. Germline V gene lookup returns CDR1 MNHEY and CDR2 SVGAGI. The length of the CDR3 is 15 residues. CDR3 loop: CASSRGGALKNIQYF. CDR3 DNA sequence: TGTGCCAGCAGCCGTGGCGGAGCACTTAAAAACATTCAGTACTTC.

This rearrangement joins TRBV18 to TRBJ2-1; D is perhaps TRBD1 or TRBD2 (5 bases each). Germline V gives CDR1 KGHSH, CDR2 LQKENI. This CDR3 region has 16 residues. V dropped 4 bases and J dropped 2 bases, with 15 bases sitting between them. CDR3 amino acids: CASSLRRDAAYNEQFF. The CDR3 coding sequence is TGTGCCAGCTCACTTCGTAGGGACGCAGCCTACAATGAGCAGTTCTTC.

The chain uses TRBV6-1 and TRBJ2-5, with TRBD2 as a possible D gene (5 bases). Trimming cost V 6 bases and J 5 bases, with 13 bases left between them. The CDR3 has 13 residues. Germline CDR1 is MNHNS and CDR2 is SASEGT. CDR3 region: CASRETSWETQYF. The CDR3 DNA sequence: TGTGCCAGCAGGGAAACTAGTTGGGAGACCCAGTACTTC.

The chain links TRBV6-5 to TRBJ1-1, with a weak D call TRBD1 (6 bases). Germline V gives CDR1 MNHEY, CDR2 SVGAGI. Trimming cost V 5 bases and J 7 bases, with 8 bases left between them. The CDR3 length is 11 residues. The CDR3 here is CASSTGFEAFF. CDR3 DNA sequence: TGTGCCAGCAGTACAGGGTTTGAAGCTTTCTTT.

The genes are TRBV30 and TRBJ2-3; 11 positions match TRBD2. Germline V lookup: CDR1 GTSNPN, CDR2 SVGIG (reference sequence). The CDR3 contains 13 residues. Trimming at V came to 4 bases and at J to 5 bases, leaving 2 bases not matched to a gene. CDR3 DNA sequence: TGTGCCTGGAATAGCGGGAGGGTAGATACGCAGTATTTT. Amino acids: CAWNSGRVDTQYF.

At least ten counts were recorded for this clone. V gene TRBV28 combines with J gene TRBJ1-4, with D tentatively TRBD1 (6 bases). V lost 6 bases to trimming and J lost 4 bases, with 15 bases between them. Germline V lookup: CDR1 MDHEN, CDR2 SYDVKM. This CDR3 comprises 15 residues. The CDR3 region is CASRPHGQHNEKLFF. In DNA form, the CDR3 reads TGTGCCAGCAGACCTCACGGACAGCATAATGAAAAACTGTTTTTT.

The sample holds one count of this clone. The likely explanation is a read error, given a far larger clone one base away. The chain combines TRBV7-9 with TRBJ2-5; no clear D. This CDR3 is built from 11 residues. Looked up from germline, CDR1 is SEHNR and CDR2 is FQNEAQ (reference sequence). The CDR3 sequence: CVSSPRETQYF. CDR3 nucleotides: TGTGTCAGCAGCCCCCGGGAGACCCAGTACTTC.

In its sample, this clone was seen once. CDR3 residues: CASIGAAGGELFF. As DNA, the CDR3 is TGTGCCAGCATAGGCGCTGCGGGCGGGGAGCTGTTTTTT. This chain links TRBV28 with TRBJ2-2, with TRBD2 as a possible D gene (5 bases). The ends were cut back, 7 bases at V and 7 bases at J, with 13 bases in the middle. Germline V gene sequence: CDR1 MDHEN, CDR2 SYDVKM. The CDR3 length is 13 residues.

The V and J genes are TRBV5-4 and TRBJ2-7; D ambiguous. Per the germline V gene, CDR1 is SGHNT and CDR2 is YYREEE (reference sequence). The CDR3 is 13 amino acids. The V gene lost 0 bases and the J gene lost 2 bases, with 6 bases spanning the gap. The CDR3 reads CASSLATPYEQYF. As DNA, the CDR3 is TGTGCCAGCAGCTTGGCAACTCCCTACGAGCAGTACTTC.